The source of this T cell receptor (beta chain) is a study of CD8 T cells in ankylosing spondylitis. The CDR3 spans 17 residues. In germline, CDR1 is SGHDT, CDR2 YYEEEE. V shed 2 bases, J shed 5 bases, and the junction held 15 bases outside the gene matches. Study conclusions and caveats: The study looked at matched synovial fluid samples from ankylosing spondylitis patients. Disease-linked clones were reported to be significantly enriched there. Blood from ankylosing spondylitis patients appeared to carry a characteristic roughly eight-variant TCR beta motif.

Using its own MiXCR run on the 5' RACE reads, TCRdb lists one record per CDR3 protein. The data contain roughly 300,000 distinct CDR3 sequences, less than 9.5% of them seen just once; the ten biggest clones take up about 14%. In this sample, this clonotype turned up many times. Its cognate antigen is unknown. This receptor was identified in a male donor with ankylosing spondylitis. Sequencing was done on a sample of blood, either unsorted or a sorted T cell fraction (not recorded which). The chain couples TRBV5-6 to TRBJ2-5; the match to TRBD1 covers 7 bases. The CDR3 DNA sequence: TGTGCCAGCAGCTTTTTCAACAGGGGTATGGGTAAGGAGACCCAGTACTTC. Translated: CASSFFNRGMGKETQYF.